Shown below are 23 T cell receptor beta chains from a single sample sequenced in a study of blood T cell repertoires in COVID-19. Produced via immunoSEQ multiplex PCR; TCRdb's table is partial and in-frame only. The table has about 490,000 clones, approximately 85% seen once. The material sequenced was peripheral blood. The receptors derive from a human donor in a cohort sampled during active COVID-19.

V and J are TRBV19 and TRBJ2-1; D is perhaps TRBD2 (6 bases). Trimming cost V 3 bases and J 2 bases, with 14 bases left between them. The CDR3 loop spans 16 amino acids. The germline V gene has CDR1 LNHDA and CDR2 SQIVND (reference sequence). The CDR3: CASSILGSTPYNEQFF. The CDR3 DNA is TGTGCCAGTAGTATCCTCGGGAGCACCCCCTACAATGAGCAGTTCTTC. The full variable domain, completed using reference TRBV19 and TRBJ2-1, is DGGITQSPKYLFRKEGQNVTLSCEQNLNHDAMYWYRQDPGQGLRLIYYSQIVNDFQKGDIAEGYSVSREKKESFPLTVTSAQKNPTAFYLCASSILGSTPYNEQFFGPGTRLTVL.

The V call is TRBV5-1, the J call TRBJ1-2; no clear D. CDR3 size: 16 residues. Trimming cost V 0 bases and J 0 bases, with 12 bases left between them. The germline V gene encodes CDR1 SGHRS and CDR2 YFSETQ. CDR3 DNA: TGCGCCAGCAGCTTGGGTGCTACCTCCGCTAACTATGGCTACACCTTC. Translating gives CASSLGATSANYGYTF.

The chain uses TRBV24-1 and TRBJ1-4; tentative D call: TRBD1 (5 bases). This CDR3 has 15 residues. The ends were cut back, 3 bases at V and 6 bases at J, with 13 bases in the middle. CDR1 is KGHDR, CDR2 SFDVKD, per germline. CDR3 sequence: CATSDTRGGDEKLFF. The CDR3 bases are TGTGCCACCAGTGATACAAGGGGAGGAGATGAAAAACTGTTTTTT.

This clone was seen a single time. The chain joins TRBV7-8 to TRBJ2-7; D perhaps matches TRBD1 (6 bases). Germline values: CDR1 SGHVS, CDR2 FQNEAQ. Trimming took 3 bases from V and 2 from J, leaving 8 bases between them. There are 13 residues in the CDR3. Here the CDR3 reads CASSLTGTYEQYF. The CDR3 DNA follows: TGTGCCAGCAGCTTGACAGGTACCTACGAGCAGTACTTC.

At least ten counts were recorded for this clone. The chain combines TRBV2 with TRBJ2-2; 8 bases are a match to TRBD2. The germline CDR1 and CDR2 sequences are SNHLY and FYNNEI. Trimming took 8 bases from V and 2 from J; bases not matched to a gene: 4. The CDR3 runs to 14 residues. This CDR3 is CASLWTSNTGELFF. CDR3 coding DNA: TGTGCCAGCCTATGGACTAGCAACACCGGGGAGCTGTTTTTT.

The chain carries TRBV2 and TRBJ2-7; D not certain. CDR3 length equals 13 residues. CDR1 is SNHLY and CDR2 is FYNNEI in the germline V gene. Trimming stripped 4 bases from V and 1 base from J, with 8 bases between. The CDR3 here is CASSARWSYEQYF. The CDR3 DNA reads TGTGCCAGCAGTGCTAGATGGTCCTACGAGCAGTACTTC.

This rearrangement joins TRBV28 to TRBJ1-1; no definite D call. The germline CDR1 and CDR2 sequences are MDHEN and SYDVKM. This CDR3 spans 13 amino acids. V lost 6 bases, J lost 11 bases, and 19 bases lay in between. CDR3 DNA: TGTGCCAGCAGCCCCTGGTCAGGTATCCCCGCTTTCTTT. Encoded protein: CASSPWSGIPAFF.

The chain links TRBV6-5 to TRBJ1-4, with D uncertain. Trimming cost V 2 bases and J 3 bases, with 10 bases left between them. Germline V CDR1 and CDR2: MNHEY, SVGAGI. This CDR3 is 15 amino acids long. CDR3 nucleotide sequence: TGTGCCAGCAGTTACCCCCCTCCCGCTAATGAAAAACTGTTTTTT. Its translation: CASSYPPPANEKLFF.

The table lists this clone with a few counts. The rearrangement uses TRBV14 and TRBJ2-1, with 14 bases aligning to TRBD2. V lost 5 bases and J lost 2; bases outside the gene matches: 8. Looked up from germline, CDR1 is SGHDN and CDR2 is FVKESK. The CDR3 has 18 residues. This CDR3 reads CASSSIRTSGRTYNEQFF. The CDR3 bases are TGTGCCAGCAGCTCGATAAGGACTAGCGGGAGGACCTACAATGAGCAGTTCTTC.

V usage is TRBV14 and J usage is TRBJ2-3; TRBD2 matches at 8 bases. CDR1 and CDR2 from the germline V gene are SGHDN and FVKESK. V shed 2 bases and J 1 base; nucleotides not matched to a gene: 5. The CDR3 spans 16 residues. CDR3 protein: CASSQSQTSGTDTQYF. DNA for the CDR3: TGTGCCAGCAGCCAAAGTCAGACTAGCGGCACAGATACGCAGTATTTT. The full variable domain, in which reference TRBV14 and TRBJ2-3 provide the parts outside the CDR3, is EAGVTQFPSHSVIEKGQTVTLRCDPISGHDNLYWYRRVMGKEIKFLLHFVKESKQDESGMPNNRFLAERTGGTYSTLKVQPAELEDSGVYFCASSQSQTSGTDTQYFGPGTRLTVL.

This chain connects TRBV5-4 to TRBJ2-7; 11 bases map to TRBD2. The V gene end was trimmed by 4 bases and the J gene end by 2 bases; junction bases not matched to a gene: 5. The CDR3 loop spans 15 amino acids. Per the germline V gene, CDR1 is SGHNT and CDR2 is YYREEE (reference sequence). The CDR3 spells CASSEGLAAAYEQYF. The CDR3 bases are TGTGCCAGCAGCGAGGGACTAGCGGCCGCCTACGAGCAGTACTTC.

The V call is TRBV12-5, the J call TRBJ1-2, with 8 nucleotides matching TRBD1. CDR3 size: 16 residues. Unmatched junction bases numbered 10, after V lost 1 base and J lost 6 bases. The germline V gene has CDR1 LGHNT and CDR2 FRNRAP. For the CDR3, the DNA is TGTGCTAGTGGTTTGGCCTTTAGGACAGGGAAGAATGGCTACACCTTC. This gives the protein CASGLAFRTGKNGYTF. The full variable domain, in which reference TRBV12-5 and TRBJ1-2 provide the parts outside the CDR3, is DARVTQTPRHKVTEMGQEVTMRCQPILGHNTVFWYRQTMMQGLELLAYFRNRAPLDDSGMPKDRFSAEMPDATLATLKIQPSEPRDSAVYFCASGLAFRTGKNGYTFGSGTRLTVV.

This sequence joins TRBV30 and TRBJ1-2, with D perhaps matching TRBD1 (6 bases). This CDR3 has 14 amino acids. V gave up 0 bases and J gave up 4 bases, with 12 bases separating them. The germline V gene encodes CDR1 GTSNPN and CDR2 SVGIG (reference sequence). The CDR3 loop reads CAWSVGGQSYGYTF. The CDR3 DNA sequence: TGTGCCTGGAGTGTCGGGGGGCAGTCCTATGGCTACACCTTC.

V is TRBV5-1 and J is TRBJ2-1, with D possibly TRBD1 on 6 matching bases. The V end was cut by 1 base, the J end by 3 bases, with 11 bases between. Germline CDR1 reads SGHRS; CDR2 reads YFSETQ. The CDR3 extends over 15 amino acids. DNA of the CDR3: TGCGCCAGCAGCTTGCAGGGGCAGGGCTACAATGAGCAGTTCTTC. Translating gives CASSLQGQGYNEQFF. Filled out from reference TRBV5-1 and TRBJ2-1, the complete variable domain reads KAGVTQTPRYLIKTRGQQVTLSCSPISGHRSVSWYQQTPGQGLQFLFEYFSETQRNKGNFPGRFSGRQFSNSRSEMNVSTLELGDSALYLCASSLQGQGYNEQFFGPGTRLTVL.

The chain employs TRBV6-6 and TRBJ2-2, with 9 bases lining up with TRBD1. Trimming removed 5 bases from V and 7 bases from J; junction bases left unmatched: 5. Germline V gene data show CDR1 as MNHNY and CDR2 as SVGAGI (reference sequence). This CDR3 comprises 14 residues. DNA of the CDR3: TGTGCCAGCAGTCCACAGGGGGCGGTCGGGGAGCTGTTTTTT. It encodes CASSPQGAVGELFF.

This clone was seen a handful of times. The genes are TRBV7-3 and TRBJ2-7; 7 bases align to TRBD1. With 0 bases clipped from V and 3 bases from J, the junction kept 5 bases outside the gene matches. The germline V gene encodes CDR1 SGHTA and CDR2 FQGTGA. The CDR3 covers 15 residues. CDR3 protein: CASSLTWTGHYEQYF. CDR3 sequence (DNA): TGTGCCAGCAGCTTAACGTGGACAGGACACTACGAGCAGTACTTC.

The V and J genes are TRBV14 and TRBJ2-1; 14 bases are a match to TRBD2. The J segment lost 7 bases and the V segment lost 4 bases, leaving 6 bases of the junction unmatched. Germline V CDR1 and CDR2: SGHDN, FVKESK. This CDR3 is built from 16 residues. The chain's CDR3 is CASSLVRLAGGNEQFF. CDR3 in DNA: TGTGCCAGCAGCCTAGTTCGACTAGCGGGAGGGAATGAGCAGTTCTTC.

The rearrangement links TRBV11-1 to TRBJ2-5; 8 positions match TRBD1. The V gene end was trimmed by 5 bases and the J gene end by 5 bases; junction bases not matched to a gene: 10. This CDR3 has 15 residues. The germline gives CDR1 SGHAT, CDR2 FQDESV (reference sequence). CDR3: CASSRGRGRRETQYF. CDR3 nucleotide sequence: TGTGCCAGCAGCAGAGGCAGGGGGCGTCGGGAGACCCAGTACTTC.

This clone was detected once. The DNA of the CDR3 is TGTGCCAGCAGCCAGCAAGACAGGGGCACTGAAGCTTTCTTT. It encodes CASSQQDRGTEAFF. The rearrangement joins TRBV3-1 (or the pseudogene TRBV3-2) to TRBJ1-1; 8 bases are shared with TRBD1. The CDR3 extends over 14 amino acids. J gave up 4 bases and V 3 bases, and 4 bases lay outside the gene matches. CDR1 and CDR2 from the germline V gene are LGHDT and YNNKEL (reference sequence).

This clone was recorded only once. The CDR3 sequence: CASSVGGQGEQYF. The CDR3 nucleotides are TGTGCCAGCAGCGTAGGGGGACAGGGCGAGCAGTACTTC. The chain is built from TRBV9 and TRBJ2-7; 9 bases match TRBD1. Trimming at V came to 0 bases and at J to 6 bases, leaving 1 base not matched to a gene. From germline, CDR1 is SGDLS and CDR2 YYNGEE. The CDR3 totals 13 residues.

Notes on this clone: The sample has other DNA sequences that encode this CDR3 too. The V gene is TRBV9, the J gene TRBJ2-5; D may be TRBD2 (7 bases). V was pared by 0 bases and J by 5 bases, with 11 bases between. Germline V gene data show CDR1 as SGDLS and CDR2 as YYNGEE. The CDR3 spans 14 residues. CDR3 in DNA: TGTGCCAGCAGCGTAGAGGGGGGGAAGGAGACCCAGTACTTC. Its protein product is CASSVEGGKETQYF.

The rearrangement joins TRBV28 to TRBJ1-1; D not certain. Germline lookup yields CDR1 MDHEN and CDR2 SYDVKM. V lost 4 bases and J lost 1, with 10 bases in between. This CDR3 has 14 residues. The CDR3 coding sequence is TGTGCCAGCAGTTCGCCACAAGAGAACACTGAAGCTTTCTTT. This gives the protein CASSSPQENTEAFF.

The chain uses TRBV7-3 and TRBJ2-3; TRBD1 is a possible D gene (6 bases). This CDR3 has 14 residues. Trimming removed 5 bases at V and 3 bases at J, with 12 bases between. Germline V gives CDR1 SGHTA, CDR2 FQGTGA. Here the CDR3 DNA reads TGTGCCAGCAGCCTCAGGGGAAGGACAGATACGCAGTATTTT. The encoded protein is CASSLRGRTDTQYF.